The rows below give T cell receptor beta chains drawn from one sample of a study of beta chain features in type 1 diabetes. Profiled with immunoSEQ multiplex PCR; TCRdb holds only in-frame clones, not every one. Here the sample spans under 800,000 clones, 15% to 17% being singletons. The sample consisted of naive CD4+ T cells from blood. The receptors here all came from a man aged 18 to 30 in good health. The CDR3 runs from the conserved cysteine through the conserved F or W. D genes are given only for firm matches. Not every row has a clone size; where given, it reads once, few, many or a size class.

J	V	size	D	DNA	CDR3
TRBJ1-4	TRBV9	NA	NA	TGTGCCAGCAGCGTAGGCTGGCAGGGAGGAGAAAAACTGTTTTTT	CASSVGWQGGEKLFF
TRBJ1-2	TRBV9	NA	NA	TGTGCCAGCAGCGTAGAAAGCTCGTCCTTAAGCGGCTACACCTTC	CASSVESSSLSGYTF
TRBJ1-2	TRBV7-2	NA	TRBD1	TGTGCCAGCAGGAAAACCGGGACAGAGATCTATGGCTACACCTTC	CASRKTGTEIYGYTF
TRBJ2-3	TRBV29-1	few	TRBD1	TGCAGCGTTGTTGACAGGGGGAGTGCAGATACGCAGTATTTT	CSVVDRGSADTQYF
TRBJ2-1	TRBV7-3	few	NA	TGTGCCAGCAGCTTAGACGTTTACAATGAGCAGTTCTTC	CASSLDVYNEQFF
TRBJ2-3	TRBV28	few	NA	TGTGCCAGCAGACTCCCTGGGGGGGATACGCAGTATTTT	CASRLPGGDTQYF
TRBJ2-5	TRBV5-4	few	TRBD2	TGTGCCAGCAGCTTGGGAGGACTAGCTGGGGAGACCCAGTACTTC	CASSLGGLAGETQYF
TRBJ2-3	TRBV7-3	few	TRBD1	TGTGCCAGCAGCCAGGGGGCAGATACGCAGTATTTT	CASSQGADTQYF
TRBJ1-1	TRBV29-1	NA	NA	TGCAGCGTTGGTGGGGGGGACACGCTGAACACTGAAGCTTTCTTT	CSVGGGDTLNTEAFF
TRBJ2-2	TRBV6-1	few	NA	TGTGCCAGCATTACACGGCACCTCACCGGGGAGCTGTTTTTT	CASITRHLTGELFF
TRBJ2-7	TRBV28	few	NA	TGTGCCAGCAGCCCCGCGGGGACGGAAAACTACGAGCAGTACTTC	CASSPAGTENYEQYF
TRBJ2-7	TRBV29-1	NA	TRBD1	TGCAGCGTTGTCGGGGGTGACAGGGGGACCTACGAGCAGTACTTC	CSVVGGDRGTYEQYF
TRBJ1-2	TRBV28	NA	NA	TGTGCCAGCAGTACACAGCTGACTTATGGCTACACCTTC	CASSTQLTYGYTF
TRBJ1-4	TRBV6-5	NA	TRBD1	TGTGCCAGCAGTTGGGACAGGGTTAATGAAAAACTGTTTTTT	CASSWDRVNEKLFF